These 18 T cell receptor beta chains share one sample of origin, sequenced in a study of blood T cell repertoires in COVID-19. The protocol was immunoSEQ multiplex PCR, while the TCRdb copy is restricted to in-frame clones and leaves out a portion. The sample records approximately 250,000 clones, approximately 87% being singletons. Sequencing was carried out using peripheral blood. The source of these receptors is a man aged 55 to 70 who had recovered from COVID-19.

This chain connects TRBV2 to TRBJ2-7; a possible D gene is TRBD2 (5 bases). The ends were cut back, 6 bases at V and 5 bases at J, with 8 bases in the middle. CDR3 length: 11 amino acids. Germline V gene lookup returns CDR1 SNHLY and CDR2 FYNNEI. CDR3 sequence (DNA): TGTGCCAGCAGACTAGTGAACGAGCAGTACTTC. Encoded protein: CASRLVNEQYF. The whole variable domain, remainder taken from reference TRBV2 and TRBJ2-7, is EPEVTQTPSHQVTQMGQEVILRCVPISNHLYFYWYRQILGQKVEFLVSFYNNEISEKSEIFDDQFSVERPDGSNFTLKIRSTKLEDSAMYFCASRLVNEQYFGPGTRLTVT.

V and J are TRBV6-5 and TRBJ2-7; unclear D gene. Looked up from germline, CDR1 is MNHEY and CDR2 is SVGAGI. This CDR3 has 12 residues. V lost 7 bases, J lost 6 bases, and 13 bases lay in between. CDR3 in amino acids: CASNQRTGEQYF. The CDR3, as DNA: TGTGCCAGCAACCAACGTACGGGCGAGCAGTACTTC.

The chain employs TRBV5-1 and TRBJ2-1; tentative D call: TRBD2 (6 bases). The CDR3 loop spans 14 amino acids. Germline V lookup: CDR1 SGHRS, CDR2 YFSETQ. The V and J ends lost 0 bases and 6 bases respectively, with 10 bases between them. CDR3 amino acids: CASSLGGTPNEQFF. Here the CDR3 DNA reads TGCGCCAGCAGCTTGGGGGGGACTCCCAATGAGCAGTTCTTC.

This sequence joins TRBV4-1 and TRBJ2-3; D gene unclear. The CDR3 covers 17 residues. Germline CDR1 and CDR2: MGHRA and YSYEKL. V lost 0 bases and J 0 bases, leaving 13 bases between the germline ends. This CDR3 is CASSQDGPATSTDTQYF. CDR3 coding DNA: TGCGCCAGCAGCCAAGATGGTCCGGCGACTAGCACAGATACGCAGTATTTT.

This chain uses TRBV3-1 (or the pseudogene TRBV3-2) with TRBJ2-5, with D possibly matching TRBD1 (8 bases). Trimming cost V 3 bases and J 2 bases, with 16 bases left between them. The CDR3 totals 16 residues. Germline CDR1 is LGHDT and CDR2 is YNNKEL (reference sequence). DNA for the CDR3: TGTGCCAGCAGCCACACAAACAGGGGGGGGCAAGAGACCCAGTACTTC. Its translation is CASSHTNRGGQETQYF.

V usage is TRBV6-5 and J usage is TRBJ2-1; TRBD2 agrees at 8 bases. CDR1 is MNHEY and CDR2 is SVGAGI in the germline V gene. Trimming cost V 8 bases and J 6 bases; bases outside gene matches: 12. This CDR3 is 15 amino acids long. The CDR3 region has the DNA TGTGCCAGCCTACCCATCGAGCGGGGGAGCAATGAGCAGTTCTTC. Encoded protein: CASLPIERGSNEQFF.

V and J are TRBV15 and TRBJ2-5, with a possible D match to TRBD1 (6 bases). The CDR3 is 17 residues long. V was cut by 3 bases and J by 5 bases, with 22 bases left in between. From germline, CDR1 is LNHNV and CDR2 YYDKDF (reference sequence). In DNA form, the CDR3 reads TGTGCCACCAGCAGGAGGTCCTTAACTTCCCAGGGGGAGACCCAGTACTTC. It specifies CATSRRSLTSQGETQYF.

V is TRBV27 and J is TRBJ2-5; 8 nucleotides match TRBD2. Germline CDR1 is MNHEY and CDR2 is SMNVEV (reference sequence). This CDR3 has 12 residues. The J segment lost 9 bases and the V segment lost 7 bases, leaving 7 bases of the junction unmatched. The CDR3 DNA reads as TGTGCCAGCAAAGGGCCGGGGGGGGCCCAGTACTTC. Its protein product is CASKGPGGAQYF.

In DNA form, the CDR3 reads TGTGCCATCAGTGATCAGGGGATAGGCACCGGGGAGCTGTTTTTT. Protein product: CAISDQGIGTGELFF. This rearrangement joins TRBV10-3 to TRBJ2-2, with D possibly matching TRBD1 (6 bases). The germline V and J ends were trimmed by 3 bases and 4 bases, with 12 bases remaining between them. This CDR3 is built from 15 residues. Germline V gives CDR1 ENHRY, CDR2 SYGVKD.

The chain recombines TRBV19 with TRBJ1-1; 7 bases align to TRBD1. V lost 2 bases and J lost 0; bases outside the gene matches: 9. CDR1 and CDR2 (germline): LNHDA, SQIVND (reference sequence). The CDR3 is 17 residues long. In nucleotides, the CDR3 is TGTGCCAGTAGTATAAGGGGGACGGGACAGTTGAACACTGAAGCTTTCTTT. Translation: CASSIRGTGQLNTEAFF.

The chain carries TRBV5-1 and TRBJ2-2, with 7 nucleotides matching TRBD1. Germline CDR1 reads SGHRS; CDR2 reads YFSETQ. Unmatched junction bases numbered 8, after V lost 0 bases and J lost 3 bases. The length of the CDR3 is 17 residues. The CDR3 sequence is CASSLGTGQDHTGELFF. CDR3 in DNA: TGCGCCAGCAGCTTGGGAACCGGACAGGATCACACCGGGGAGCTGTTTTTT.

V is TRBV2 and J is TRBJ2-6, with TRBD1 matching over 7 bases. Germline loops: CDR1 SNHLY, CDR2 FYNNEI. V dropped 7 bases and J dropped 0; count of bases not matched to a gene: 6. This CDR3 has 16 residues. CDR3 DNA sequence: TGTGCCAGCACGGGACAGCTGAACTCTGGGGCCAACGTCCTGACTTTC. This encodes CASTGQLNSGANVLTF.

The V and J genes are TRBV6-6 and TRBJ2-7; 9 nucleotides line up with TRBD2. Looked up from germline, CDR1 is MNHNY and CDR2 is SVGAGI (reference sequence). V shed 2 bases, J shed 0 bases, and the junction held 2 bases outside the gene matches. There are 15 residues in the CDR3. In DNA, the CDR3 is TGTGCCAGCAGTTACGCGGGGGGGAGCTCCTACGAGCAGTACTTC. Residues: CASSYAGGSSYEQYF.

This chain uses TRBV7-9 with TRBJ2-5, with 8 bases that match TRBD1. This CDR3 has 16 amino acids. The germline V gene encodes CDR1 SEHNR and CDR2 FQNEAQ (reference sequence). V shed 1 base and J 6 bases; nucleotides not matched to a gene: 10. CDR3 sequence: CASSLGVSGGMQTQYF. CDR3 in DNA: TGTGCCAGCAGCTTAGGGGTGTCAGGGGGCATGCAGACCCAGTACTTC.

The CDR3 sequence: CASSSLLTGSGGYTF. CDR3 nucleotide sequence: TGTGCCAGCAGCTCCCTTCTCACAGGGTCGGGTGGCTACACCTTC. V and J are TRBV5-8 and TRBJ1-2; a weak D match, TRBD1 (6 bases). The CDR3 runs 15 residues. The germline V gene encodes CDR1 SGHTS and CDR2 YDEGEE. Trimming shortened V by 3 bases and J by 7 bases, and 19 bases separated the two germline ends.

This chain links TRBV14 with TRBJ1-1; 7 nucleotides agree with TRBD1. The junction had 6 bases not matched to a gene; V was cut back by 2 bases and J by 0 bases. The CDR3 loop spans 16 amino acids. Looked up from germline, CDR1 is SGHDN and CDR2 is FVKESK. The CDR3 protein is CASSQLDRVMNTEAFF. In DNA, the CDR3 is TGTGCCAGCAGCCAACTCGACAGGGTGATGAACACTGAAGCTTTCTTT.

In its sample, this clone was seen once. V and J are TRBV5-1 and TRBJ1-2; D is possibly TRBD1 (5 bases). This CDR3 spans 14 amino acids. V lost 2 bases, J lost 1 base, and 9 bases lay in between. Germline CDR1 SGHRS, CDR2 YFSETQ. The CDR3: CASSLGDYNYGYTF. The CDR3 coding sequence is TGCGCCAGCAGCTTAGGGGATTATAACTATGGCTACACCTTC.

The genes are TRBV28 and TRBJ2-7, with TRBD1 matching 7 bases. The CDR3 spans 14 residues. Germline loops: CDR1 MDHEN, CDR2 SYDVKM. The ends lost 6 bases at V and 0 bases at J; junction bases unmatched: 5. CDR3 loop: CASSRTGSSYEQYF. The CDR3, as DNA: TGTGCCAGCAGCAGGACAGGTAGCTCCTACGAGCAGTACTTC.